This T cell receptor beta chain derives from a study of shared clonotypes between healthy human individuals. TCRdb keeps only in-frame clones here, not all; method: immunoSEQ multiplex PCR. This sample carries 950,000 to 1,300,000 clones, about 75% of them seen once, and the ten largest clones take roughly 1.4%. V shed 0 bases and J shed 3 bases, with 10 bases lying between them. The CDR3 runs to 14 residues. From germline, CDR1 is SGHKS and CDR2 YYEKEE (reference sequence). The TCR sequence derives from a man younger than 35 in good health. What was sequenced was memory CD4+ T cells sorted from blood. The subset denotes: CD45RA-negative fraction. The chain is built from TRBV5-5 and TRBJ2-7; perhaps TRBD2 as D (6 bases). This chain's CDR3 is CASSLASVNYEQYF. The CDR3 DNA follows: TGTGCCAGCAGCTTGGCTAGCGTCAACTACGAGCAGTACTTC.